What follows are 18 T cell receptor beta chains derived from one specimen sequenced in a study of T cell repertoires in cytomegalovirus infection. TCRdb reprocessed the reads with MiXCR, giving one entry per CDR3 protein. The data show roughly 320,000 distinct CDR3 sequences, about 9.2% seen once. The sequenced sample consisted of PBMCs. Receptors were obtained from a human donor in good health (CMV status not recorded). Some clones in this sample may be carry-over from other donors' samples.

This clonotype appeared many times. The rearrangement uses TRBV5-1 and TRBJ2-1; 9 positions match TRBD2. Germline-derived CDR1 and CDR2 are SGHRS and YFSETQ. There are 16 residues in the CDR3. The V gene end was trimmed by 0 bases and the J gene end by 4 bases; junction bases not matched to a gene: 5. CDR3 amino acids: CASSLAGSGGYNEQFF. The DNA of the CDR3 is TGCGCCAGCAGCTTGGCCGGTAGCGGGGGATACAATGAGCAGTTCTTC.

This clonotype was counted a few times. The rearrangement uses TRBV20-1 and TRBJ1-6; D is undetermined. Germline V CDR1 and CDR2: DFQATT, SNEGSKA (reference sequence). The V and J ends lost 6 bases and 0 bases respectively, with 12 bases between them. This CDR3 comprises 15 residues. The CDR3 region is CSAPDASSYNSPLHF. DNA for the CDR3: TGCAGTGCCCCGGACGCGAGCTCCTATAATTCACCCCTCCACTTT.

V is TRBV4-3 and J is TRBJ2-2, with D perhaps TRBD1 or TRBD2 (5 bases each). V lost 0 bases and J lost 1, with 6 bases in between. Germline V gene lookup returns CDR1 LGHNA and CDR2 YSLEER. The CDR3 consists of 15 residues. Here the CDR3 reads CASSQDGGNTGELFF. In nucleotides, the CDR3 is TGCGCCAGCAGCCAAGATGGGGGGAACACCGGGGAGCTGTTTTTT.

This clonotype was counted a few times. V and J are TRBV6-2 or TRBV6-3 and TRBJ1-1, with 11 bases aligning to TRBD1. Per the germline V gene, CDR1 is MNHEY and CDR2 is SVGEGT. The CDR3 consists of 13 residues. With V trimmed by 8 bases and J by 11 bases, 10 bases remained unmatched. CDR3 nucleotide sequence: TGTGCCAGCCTTGGGACAGGGGGAGTCGTGGCTTTCTTT. Its protein is CASLGTGGVVAFF.

This clonotype was recorded at least ten times. The rearrangement uses TRBV6-5 and TRBJ2-1, with D possibly matching TRBD2 (6 bases). The CDR3 has 13 residues. The ends were cut back, 2 bases at V and 9 bases at J, with 11 bases in the middle. The germline V gene encodes CDR1 MNHEY and CDR2 SVGAGI. The CDR3 nucleotides are TGTGCCAGCAGTTACCGACGGGGAGGTGAGCAGTTCTTC. As protein: CASSYRRGGEQFF.

This rearrangement joins TRBV15 to TRBJ2-5; 7 bases line up with TRBD2. The CDR3 is made up of 15 amino acids. The V gene end was trimmed by 7 bases and the J gene end by 1 base; junction bases not matched to a gene: 9. The V gene's germline CDR1 is LNHNV and CDR2 YYDKDF (reference sequence). The CDR3 DNA follows: TGTGCCACCAAGACCGAGGGGAGGGTCCAAGAGACCCAGTACTTC. It is translated as CATKTEGRVQETQYF.

This clonotype was picked up many times. CDR3 sequence (DNA): TGTGCCAGCACGATACGTCTGCTCTATGGCTACACCTTC. Its protein is CASTIRLLYGYTF. The rearrangement links TRBV12-3 or TRBV12-4 to TRBJ1-2; D is unresolved. V lost 7 bases, J lost 4 bases, and 13 bases lay in between. The CDR3 contains 13 residues.

This clonotype has at least ten counts. The chain joins TRBV11-3 to TRBJ1-4; 10 bases match TRBD1. CDR1 is SGHNT and CDR2 is YENEEA in the germline V gene. J was trimmed by 7 bases and V by 0 bases; bases with no gene match: 2. The CDR3 loop spans 15 amino acids. CDR3 protein: CASSLDGTGAEKLFF. In DNA, the CDR3 is TGTGCCAGCAGCTTAGACGGGACAGGGGCTGAAAAACTGTTTTTT.

This clonotype has only a few counts. The V gene is TRBV5-4, the J gene TRBJ2-1, with D possibly being TRBD2 (5 bases). Looked up from germline, CDR1 is SGHNT and CDR2 is YYREEE (reference sequence). This CDR3 spans 12 amino acids. V was shortened by 1 base and J by 9 bases, with 8 bases between the two germline ends. As DNA, the CDR3 is TGTGCCAGCAGCTTGAAGGACTTTGAGCAGTTCTTC. Protein: CASSLKDFEQFF.

In this sample, this clonotype turned up a few times. CDR3 in amino acids: CSASGGANNEQFF. The CDR3 region has the DNA TGCAGTGCTAGCGGGGGGGCCAACAATGAGCAGTTCTTC. The chain uses TRBV20-1 and TRBJ2-1; 8 bases line up with TRBD2. The CDR3 sequence is 13 residues long. The J segment lost 5 bases and the V segment lost 3 bases, leaving 3 bases of the junction unmatched. The germline gives CDR1 DFQATT, CDR2 SNEGSKA (reference sequence).

This clonotype was observed many times. The chain carries TRBV7-2 and TRBJ2-7; D is uncertain. This CDR3 region has 14 residues. Per the germline V gene, CDR1 is SGHTA and CDR2 is FQGNSA. V was cut by 6 bases and J by 0 bases, with 12 bases left in between. CDR3 DNA sequence: TGTGCCAGCAGGACCGCCGGAAGCTCCTACGAGCAGTACTTC. Translation: CASRTAGSSYEQYF.

This clonotype was observed many times. V and J are TRBV20-1 and TRBJ1-2; 7 bases map to TRBD1. The CDR3 runs to 13 residues. The V segment lost 5 bases and the J segment 5 bases; nucleotides outside the gene matches: 8. Germline CDR1 DFQATT, CDR2 SNEGSKA (reference sequence). CDR3 protein: CSAPPGQTYGYTF. Here the CDR3 DNA reads TGCAGTGCTCCCCCGGGACAGACATATGGCTACACCTTC.

At least ten counts were recorded for this clonotype. The V call is TRBV29-1, the J call TRBJ1-1; the match to TRBD1 covers 7 bases. Germline V gene lookup returns CDR1 SQVTM and CDR2 ANQGSEA. V lost 0 bases, J lost 5 bases, and 6 bases stayed unmatched. The CDR3 runs 14 residues. The CDR3 nucleotides are TGCAGCGTTGAAGATGGCAGGGGGAGGACTGAAGCTTTCTTT. Residues: CSVEDGRGRTEAFF.

This clonotype appeared many times. The chain joins TRBV12-3 or TRBV12-4 to TRBJ2-7; D unresolved. V shed 8 bases and J shed 4 bases, with 9 bases lying between them. The CDR3 runs to 11 residues. CDR3 sequence (DNA): TGTGCCAGCGCATTATTGTACGAGCAGTACTTC. Protein sequence: CASALLYEQYF.

Concerning this clonotype: A much larger clone sits a single nucleotide away, making a read error possible. CDR3 protein: CASSPQGINTEAFF. Here the CDR3 DNA reads TGTGCCAGCAGTCCACAGGGGATTAACACTGAAGCTTTCTTT. The chain uses TRBV12-3 or TRBV12-4 and TRBJ1-1; TRBD1 agrees at 7 bases. This CDR3 spans 14 amino acids. Trimming removed 5 bases from V and 2 bases from J; junction bases left unmatched: 5.

The V and J genes are TRBV20-1 and TRBJ1-6; D unresolved. The CDR3 spans 13 residues. Trimming removed 3 bases at V and 10 bases at J, with 13 bases between. CDR1 DFQATT and CDR2 SNEGSKA come from the germline V gene (reference sequence). DNA of the CDR3: TGCAGTGCTAGGGGCATCGTCGAATCACCCCTCCACTTT. Translating it yields CSARGIVESPLHF.

This clonotype has at least ten counts. The rearrangement uses TRBV7-2 and TRBJ2-3; TRBD2 aligns across 10 bases. The V and J ends lost 7 bases and 0 bases, in that order; junction bases with no gene match: 1. Per germline, CDR1 SGHTA and CDR2 FQGNSA. The CDR3 totals 14 residues. CDR3 coding DNA: TGTGCCAGCAAGCGGGGGGGGAGCACAGATACGCAGTATTTT. Protein: CASKRGGSTDTQYF.

The chain combines TRBV5-4 with TRBJ1-1, with a tentative D call TRBD1 (5 bases). The CDR3 is 16 amino acids. Germline V gives CDR1 SGHNT, CDR2 YYREEE (reference sequence). V was clipped by 4 bases and J by 3 bases, with 19 bases between them. The CDR3 is CASSVLRRGTYTEAFF. The CDR3, as DNA: TGTGCCAGCAGCGTGTTGAGGAGGGGAACGTACACTGAAGCTTTCTTT.